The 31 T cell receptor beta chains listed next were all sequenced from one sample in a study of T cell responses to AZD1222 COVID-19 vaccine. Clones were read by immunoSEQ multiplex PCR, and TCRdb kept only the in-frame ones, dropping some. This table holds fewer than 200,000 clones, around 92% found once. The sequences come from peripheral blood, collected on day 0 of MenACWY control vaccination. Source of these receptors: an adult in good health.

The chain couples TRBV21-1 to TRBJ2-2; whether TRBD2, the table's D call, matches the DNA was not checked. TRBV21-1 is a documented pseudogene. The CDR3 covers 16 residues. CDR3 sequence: CASSRGRGKNTGELFF. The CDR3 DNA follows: TGTGCCAGCAGCAGGGGTCGAGGGAAAAACACCGGGGAGCTGTTTTTT.

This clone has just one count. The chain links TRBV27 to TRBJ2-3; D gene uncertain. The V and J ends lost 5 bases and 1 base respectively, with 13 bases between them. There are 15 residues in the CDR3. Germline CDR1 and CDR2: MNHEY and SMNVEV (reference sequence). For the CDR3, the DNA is TGTGCCAGCAGTGAGCCCCGCGGCGGCACAGATACGCAGTATTTT. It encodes CASSEPRGGTDTQYF.

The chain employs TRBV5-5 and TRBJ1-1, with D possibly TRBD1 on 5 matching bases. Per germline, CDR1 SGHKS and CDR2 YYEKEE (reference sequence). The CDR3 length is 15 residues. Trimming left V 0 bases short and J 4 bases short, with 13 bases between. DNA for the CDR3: TGTGCCAGCAGCTTGGAGGGGATAAGACGCACTGAAGCTTTCTTT. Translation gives CASSLEGIRRTEAFF.

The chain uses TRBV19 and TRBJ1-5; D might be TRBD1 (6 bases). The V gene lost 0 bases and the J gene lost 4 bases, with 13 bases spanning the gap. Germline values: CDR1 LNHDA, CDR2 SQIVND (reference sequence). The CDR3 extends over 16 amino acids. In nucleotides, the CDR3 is TGTGCCAGTAGTATAGATCGCACAGGGCCAAATCAGCCCCAGCATTTT. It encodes CASSIDRTGPNQPQHF.

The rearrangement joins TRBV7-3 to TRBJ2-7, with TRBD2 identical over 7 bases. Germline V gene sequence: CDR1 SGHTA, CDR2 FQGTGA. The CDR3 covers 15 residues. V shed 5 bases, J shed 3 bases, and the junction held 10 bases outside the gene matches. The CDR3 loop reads CASSRDGGEHYEQYF. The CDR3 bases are TGTGCCAGCAGCCGCGATGGGGGGGAACACTACGAGCAGTACTTC.

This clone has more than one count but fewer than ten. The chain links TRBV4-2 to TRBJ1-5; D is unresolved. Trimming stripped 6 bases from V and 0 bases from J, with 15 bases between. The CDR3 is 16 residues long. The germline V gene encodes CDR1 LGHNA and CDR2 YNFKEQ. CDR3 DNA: TGTGCCAGCAGTCCCCAGCAGCTGAATAGCAATCAGCCCCAGCATTTT. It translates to CASSPQQLNSNQPQHF.

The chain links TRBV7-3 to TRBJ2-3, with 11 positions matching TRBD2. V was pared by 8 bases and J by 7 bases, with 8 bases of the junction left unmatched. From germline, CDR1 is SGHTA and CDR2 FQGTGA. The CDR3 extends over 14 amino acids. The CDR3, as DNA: TGTGCCAGCGCACTAGCGGGAGCGGGAAATACGCAGTATTTT. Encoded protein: CASALAGAGNTQYF.

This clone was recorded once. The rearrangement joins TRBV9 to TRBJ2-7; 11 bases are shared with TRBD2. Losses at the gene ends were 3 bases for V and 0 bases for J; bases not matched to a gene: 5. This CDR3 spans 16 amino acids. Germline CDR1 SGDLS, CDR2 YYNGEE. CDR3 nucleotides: TGTGCCAGCAGCGCGGGACTAGCGGAGGGCTCCTACGAGCAGTACTTC. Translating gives CASSAGLAEGSYEQYF.

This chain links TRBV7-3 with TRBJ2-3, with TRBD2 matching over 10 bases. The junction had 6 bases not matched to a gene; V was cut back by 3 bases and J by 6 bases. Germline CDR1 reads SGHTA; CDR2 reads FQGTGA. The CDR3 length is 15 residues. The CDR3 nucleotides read TGTGCCAGCAGCTTTCCAGCGGGAGGGGTGGATACGCAGTATTTT. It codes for CASSFPAGGVDTQYF. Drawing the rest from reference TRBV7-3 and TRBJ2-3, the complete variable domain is GAGVSQTPSNKVTEKGKYVELRCDPISGHTALYWYRQSLGQGPEFLIYFQGTGAADDSGLPNDRFFAVRPEGSVSTLKIQRTERGDSAVYLCASSFPAGGVDTQYFGPGTRLTVL.

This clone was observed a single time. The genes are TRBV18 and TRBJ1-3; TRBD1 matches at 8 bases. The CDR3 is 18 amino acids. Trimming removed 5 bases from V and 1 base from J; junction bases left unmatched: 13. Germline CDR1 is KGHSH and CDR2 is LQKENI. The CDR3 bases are TGTGCCAGCTCAGGCCTCCGGGACAGGACCGTATCTGGAAACACCATATATTTT. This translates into CASSGLRDRTVSGNTIYF. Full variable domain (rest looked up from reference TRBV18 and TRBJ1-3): NAGVMQNPRHLVRRRGQEARLRCSPMKGHSHVYWYRQLPEEGLKFMVYLQKENIIDESGMPKERFSAEFPKEGPSILRIQQVVRGDSAAYFCASSGLRDRTVSGNTIYFGEGSWLTVV.

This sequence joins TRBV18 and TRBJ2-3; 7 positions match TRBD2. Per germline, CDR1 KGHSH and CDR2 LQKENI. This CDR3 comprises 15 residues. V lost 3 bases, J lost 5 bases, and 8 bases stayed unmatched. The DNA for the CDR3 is TGTGCCAGCTCACCGGGTAGCGGGTCGCAAGATACGCAGTATTTT. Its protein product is CASSPGSGSQDTQYF.

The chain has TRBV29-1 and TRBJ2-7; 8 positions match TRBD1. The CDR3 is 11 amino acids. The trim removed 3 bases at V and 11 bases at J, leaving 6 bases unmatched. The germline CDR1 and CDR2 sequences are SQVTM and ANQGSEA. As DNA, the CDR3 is TGCAGCGTTGAGGGACAGGCAGGGGAGTACTTC. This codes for CSVEGQAGEYF.

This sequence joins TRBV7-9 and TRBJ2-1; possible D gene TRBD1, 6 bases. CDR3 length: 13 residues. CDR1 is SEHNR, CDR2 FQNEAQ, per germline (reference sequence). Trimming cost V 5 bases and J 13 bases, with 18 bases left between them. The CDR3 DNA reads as TGTGCCAGCAGCCAGGGGTCCCTTCGGGAACAGTTCTTC. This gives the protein CASSQGSLREQFF.

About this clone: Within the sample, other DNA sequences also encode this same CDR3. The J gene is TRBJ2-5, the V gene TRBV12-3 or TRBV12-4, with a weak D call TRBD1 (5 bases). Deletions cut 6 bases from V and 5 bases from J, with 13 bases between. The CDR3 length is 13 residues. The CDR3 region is CASSHPPGETQYF. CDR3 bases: TGTGCCAGCAGCCACCCCCCAGGGGAGACCCAGTACTTC.

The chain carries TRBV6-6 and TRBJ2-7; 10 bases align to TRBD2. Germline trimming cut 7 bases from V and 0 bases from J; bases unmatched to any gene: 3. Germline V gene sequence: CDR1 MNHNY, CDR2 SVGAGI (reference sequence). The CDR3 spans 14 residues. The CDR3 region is CASIPSGSSYEQYF. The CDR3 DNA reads TGTGCCAGCATCCCTAGCGGGAGCTCCTACGAGCAGTACTTC.

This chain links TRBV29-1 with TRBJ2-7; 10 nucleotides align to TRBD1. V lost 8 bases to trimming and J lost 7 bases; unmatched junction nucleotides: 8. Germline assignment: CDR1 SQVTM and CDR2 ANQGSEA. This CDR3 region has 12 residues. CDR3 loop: CSIQGTGVEQYF. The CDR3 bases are TGCAGCATACAGGGGACAGGGGTTGAGCAGTACTTC.

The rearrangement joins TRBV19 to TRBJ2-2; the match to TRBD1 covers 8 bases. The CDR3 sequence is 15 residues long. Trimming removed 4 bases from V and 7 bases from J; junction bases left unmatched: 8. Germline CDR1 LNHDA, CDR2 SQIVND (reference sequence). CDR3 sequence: CASSTGQGRGGELFF. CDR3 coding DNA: TGTGCCAGTAGTACCGGACAGGGTCGGGGCGGGGAGCTGTTTTTT.

For the CDR3, the DNA is TGTGCCAGCAGCCTGTTCCAGAACAATGAAAAACTGTTTTTT. Translated: CASSLFQNNEKLFF. The chain carries TRBV3-1 (or the pseudogene TRBV3-2) and TRBJ1-4; unclear D gene. This CDR3 contains 14 residues. The germline V gene encodes CDR1 LGHDT and CDR2 YNNKEL (reference sequence). The V end lost 4 bases, the J end lost 5 bases, and 11 bases lay between the germline ends.

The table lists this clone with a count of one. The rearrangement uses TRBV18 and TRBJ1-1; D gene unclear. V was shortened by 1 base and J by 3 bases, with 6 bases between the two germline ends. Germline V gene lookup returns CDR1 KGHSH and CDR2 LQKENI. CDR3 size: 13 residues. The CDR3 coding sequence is TGTGCCAGCTCACCACGGAAAGACACTGAAGCTTTCTTT. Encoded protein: CASSPRKDTEAFF.

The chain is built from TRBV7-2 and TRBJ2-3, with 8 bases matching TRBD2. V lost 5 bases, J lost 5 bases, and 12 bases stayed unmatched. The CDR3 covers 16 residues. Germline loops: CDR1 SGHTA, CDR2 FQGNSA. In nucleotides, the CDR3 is TGTGCCAGCAGCACAGGACTAGCCGGGGGAGGAGATACGCAGTATTTT. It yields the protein CASSTGLAGGGDTQYF.

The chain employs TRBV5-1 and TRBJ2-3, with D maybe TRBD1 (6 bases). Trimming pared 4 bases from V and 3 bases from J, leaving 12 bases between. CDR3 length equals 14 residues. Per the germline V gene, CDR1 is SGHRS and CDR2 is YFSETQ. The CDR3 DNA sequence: TGCGCCAGCAGCCCGGAACAGGGTACAGATACGCAGTATTTT. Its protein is CASSPEQGTDTQYF. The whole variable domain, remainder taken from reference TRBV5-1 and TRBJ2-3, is KAGVTQTPRYLIKTRGQQVTLSCSPISGHRSVSWYQQTPGQGLQFLFEYFSETQRNKGNFPGRFSGRQFSNSRSEMNVSTLELGDSALYLCASSPEQGTDTQYFGPGTRLTVL.

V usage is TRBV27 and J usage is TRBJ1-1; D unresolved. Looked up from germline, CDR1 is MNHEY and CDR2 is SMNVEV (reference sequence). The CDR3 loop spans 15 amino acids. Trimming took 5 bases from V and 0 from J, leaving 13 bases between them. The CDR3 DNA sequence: TGTGCCAGCAGTGCCGACGGTTACGTGAACACTGAAGCTTTCTTT. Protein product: CASSADGYVNTEAFF.

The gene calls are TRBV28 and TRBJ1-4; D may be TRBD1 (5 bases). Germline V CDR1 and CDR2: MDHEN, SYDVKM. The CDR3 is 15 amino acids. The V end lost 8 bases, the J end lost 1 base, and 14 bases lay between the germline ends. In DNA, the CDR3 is TGTGCCAGCTCTCCGGGGGGGGGAACTAATGAAAAACTGTTTTTT. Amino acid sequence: CASSPGGGTNEKLFF.

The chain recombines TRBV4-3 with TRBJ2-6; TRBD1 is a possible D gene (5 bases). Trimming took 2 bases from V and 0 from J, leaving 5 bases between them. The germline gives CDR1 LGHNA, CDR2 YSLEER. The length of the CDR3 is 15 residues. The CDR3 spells CASSQTGSGANVLTF. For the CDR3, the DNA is TGCGCCAGCAGCCAAACAGGCTCTGGGGCCAACGTCCTGACTTTC.

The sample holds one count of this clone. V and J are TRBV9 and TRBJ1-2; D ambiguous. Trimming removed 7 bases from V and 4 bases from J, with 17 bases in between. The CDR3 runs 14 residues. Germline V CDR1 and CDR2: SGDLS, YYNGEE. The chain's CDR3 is CASGGHFGSYGYTF. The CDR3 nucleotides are TGTGCCAGCGGCGGGCATTTCGGCAGCTATGGCTACACCTTC.

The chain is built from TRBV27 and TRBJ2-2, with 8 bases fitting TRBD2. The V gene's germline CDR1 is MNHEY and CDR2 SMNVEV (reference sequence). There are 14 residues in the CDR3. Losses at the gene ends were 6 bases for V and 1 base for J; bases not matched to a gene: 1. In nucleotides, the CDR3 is TGTGCCAGCAGACTAGCGGTGAACACCGGGGAGCTGTTTTTT. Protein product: CASRLAVNTGELFF.

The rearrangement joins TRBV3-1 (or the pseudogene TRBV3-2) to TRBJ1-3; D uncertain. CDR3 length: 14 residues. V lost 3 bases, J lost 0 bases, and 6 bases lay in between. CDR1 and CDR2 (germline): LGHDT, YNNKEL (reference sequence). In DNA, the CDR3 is TGTGCCAGCAGCCAGGGGAACTCTGGAAACACCATATATTTT. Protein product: CASSQGNSGNTIYF.

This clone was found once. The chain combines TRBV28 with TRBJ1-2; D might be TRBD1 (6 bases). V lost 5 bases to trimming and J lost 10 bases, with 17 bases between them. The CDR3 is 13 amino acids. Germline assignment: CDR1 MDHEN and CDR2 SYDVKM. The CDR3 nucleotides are TGTGCCAGCAGTGACCACACTACAGGGATCTACACCTTC. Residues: CASSDHTTGIYTF.

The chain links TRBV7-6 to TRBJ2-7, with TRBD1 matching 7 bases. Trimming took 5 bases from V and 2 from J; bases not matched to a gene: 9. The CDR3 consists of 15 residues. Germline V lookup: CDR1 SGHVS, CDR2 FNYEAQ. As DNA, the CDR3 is TGTGCCAGCAGCGACCGTGGACAGGCAACCTACGAGCAGTACTTC. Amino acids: CASSDRGQATYEQYF.

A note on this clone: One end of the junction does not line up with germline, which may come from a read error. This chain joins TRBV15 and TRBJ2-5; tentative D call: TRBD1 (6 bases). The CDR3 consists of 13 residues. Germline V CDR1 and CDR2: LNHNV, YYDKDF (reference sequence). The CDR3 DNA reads TGTGCCACCAGGGCCCCGGGACAAGGGACCCAGTACTTC. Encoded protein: CATRAPGQGTQYF.

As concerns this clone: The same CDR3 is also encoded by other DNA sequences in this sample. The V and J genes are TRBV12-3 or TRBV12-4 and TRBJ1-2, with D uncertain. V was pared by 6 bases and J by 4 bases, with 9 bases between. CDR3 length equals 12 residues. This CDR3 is CASSPGVYGYTF. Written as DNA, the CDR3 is TGTGCCAGCAGCCCGGGAGTCTATGGCTACACCTTC.